A selection of T cell receptor beta chains follows, all from one sample in a study of early T cells in non-severe SARS-CoV-2 infection. TCRdb independently ran MiXCR on the 5' RACE reads; one entry per CDR3 protein. This repertoire shows approximately 65,000 distinct CDR3 sequences, around 13% found once; its top ten account for 4.2%. Input material: whole blood. The receptors were gathered from an adult who was a healthcare worker with PCR-confirmed SARS-CoV-2 infection or an uninfected control (not recorded which). Both conserved end residues are part of each CDR3. A D gene is named only where the DNA matches it firmly. Expanded clones are given a class, and other clones once, few, many or no size at all.

j_gene,abundance,v_gene,d_gene,CDR3aa,CDR3nt
TRBJ1-4,few,TRBV18,NA,CASSPPSDNEKLFF,TGTGCCAGCTCACCACCCAGCGATAATGAAAAACTGTTTTTT
TRBJ2-1,few,TRBV3-1,NA,CASSQGSVRGREQFF,TGTGCCAGCAGCCAAGGGTCGGTCCGGGGAAGAGAGCAGTTCTTC
TRBJ2-2,NA,TRBV7-2,TRBD1,CASRTGMITGELFF,TGTGCCAGCAGGACAGGGATGATCACCGGGGAGCTGTTTTTT
TRBJ2-7,NA,TRBV29-1,NA,CSVLKEDYEQYF,TGCAGCGTTCTAAAAGAAGACTACGAGCAGTACTTC
TRBJ2-7,many,TRBV6-1,NA,CASSGGQTYEQYF,TGTGCCAGCAGTGGCGGACAGACCTACGAGCAGTACTTC
TRBJ2-7,many,TRBV25-1,TRBD1,CASRGPTGVYEQYF,TGTGCCAGCAGGGGACCGACAGGGGTCTACGAGCAGTACTTC
TRBJ2-3,few,TRBV4-2,NA,CASSPVDLLSGPSTDTQYF,TGTGCCAGCAGCCCAGTGGATCTTTTGTCGGGCCCTAGCACAGATACGCAGTATTTT
TRBJ2-1,NA,TRBV4-1,TRBD2,CASSLPRRGGDYNEQFF,TGCGCCAGCAGCCTCCCTCGTCGCGGGGGGGACTACAATGAGCAGTTCTTC
TRBJ2-1,NA,TRBV6-5,NA,CASSPLGRGGEQFF,TGTGCCAGCAGCCCCTTAGGGCGGGGTGGTGAGCAGTTCTTC
TRBJ1-1,NA,TRBV6-6,NA,CASSTRGNTEAFF,TGTGCCAGCAGTACCAGGGGAAACACTGAAGCTTTCTTT
TRBJ2-5,many,TRBV11-2,TRBD1,CASSLEGQARQETQYF,TGTGCCAGCAGCTTAGAAGGACAGGCCCGCCAGGAGACCCAGTACTTC
TRBJ2-1,few,TRBV7-2,NA,CASSFGQETYNEQFF,TGTGCCAGCAGCTTCGGTCAGGAAACCTACAATGAGCAGTTCTTC
TRBJ2-5,few,TRBV3-1,TRBD2,CASSQTSGKETQYF,TGTGCCAGCAGCCAGACTAGCGGAAAAGAGACCCAGTACTTC